This TCR beta chain was recorded in a study of early T cells in non-severe SARS-CoV-2 infection. Unique molecular identifier tags were affixed to discrete cDNA molecules. Using its own MiXCR run on the 5' RACE reads, TCRdb lists one record per CDR3 protein. Of 75,000 to 100,000 distinct CDR3 sequences listed, about 15% were seen once; the top ten hold about 0.58%. Germline CDR1 and CDR2: MNHEY and SVGEGT. The CDR3 sequence is 12 residues long. V shed 2 bases and J 10 bases; nucleotides not matched to a gene: 1. Specimen: whole blood. The chain employs TRBV6-2 or TRBV6-3 and TRBJ2-1, with 8 bases matching TRBD2. This clonotype was obtained from an adult who was a healthcare worker with PCR-confirmed SARS-CoV-2 infection or an uninfected control (not recorded which). Here the CDR3 reads CASSYRLAEQFF. CDR3 DNA: TGTGCCAGCAGTTACAGACTAGCGGAGCAGTTCTTC.